The 23 T cell receptor beta chains reported below all come from one sample, sequenced in a study of blood T cell repertoires in COVID-19. The table came from immunoSEQ multiplex PCR; TCRdb's copy has only in-frame clones and leaves some out. The sample has 150,000 to 200,000 clones; roughly 80% are singletons. Sequencing input: peripheral blood. All receptors derive from a man between 60 and 75 years old with active or convalescent COVID-19.

The J gene is TRBJ1-5, the V gene TRBV28; 8 nucleotides agree with TRBD1. The V gene end was trimmed by 6 bases and the J gene end by 1 base; junction bases not matched to a gene: 8. The CDR3 has 16 residues. Germline lookup yields CDR1 MDHEN and CDR2 SYDVKM. CDR3 residues: CASRIDRGSSNQPQHF. The CDR3 region has the DNA TGTGCCAGCAGAATAGACAGGGGCAGCAGCAATCAGCCCCAGCATTTT.

V usage is TRBV5-4 and J usage is TRBJ2-7; D not resolved. The CDR3 loop spans 11 amino acids. Germline CDR1 and CDR2: SGHNT and YYREEE (reference sequence). V was shortened by 0 bases and J by 10 bases, with 8 bases between the two germline ends. In DNA form, the CDR3 reads TGTGCCAGCAGCTTGGGGCAGTTACAGTACTTC. It is translated as CASSLGQLQYF.

The chain joins TRBV7-8 to TRBJ2-3; 7 nucleotides match TRBD2. The V and J ends lost 5 bases and 2 bases, in that order; junction bases with no gene match: 10. CDR3 size: 16 residues. Germline V gives CDR1 SGHVS, CDR2 FQNEAQ. The CDR3 here is CASSVLGGGATDTQYF. Written as DNA, the CDR3 is TGTGCCAGCAGCGTCCTCGGGGGAGGGGCCACAGATACGCAGTATTTT.

This rearrangement joins TRBV4-3 to TRBJ2-7, with 9 nucleotides matching TRBD1. Trimming removed 1 base from V and 1 base from J; junction bases left unmatched: 5. This CDR3 is 16 amino acids long. CDR1 is LGHNA and CDR2 is YSLEER in the germline V gene. The CDR3 DNA sequence: TGCGCCAGCAGCCAAGGGACGGGACAGGGTTCCTACGAGCAGTACTTC. It yields the protein CASSQGTGQGSYEQYF.

This clone was picked up a small number of times. The chain carries TRBV20-1 and TRBJ2-7; TRBD2 is a possible D gene (6 bases). The CDR3 totals 10 residues. Germline CDR1 reads DFQATT; CDR2 reads SNEGSKA (reference sequence). With 7 bases removed from V and 6 bases from J, the gap between germline ends came to 10 bases. Here the CDR3 reads CSVQGLEQYF. The CDR3 DNA reads TGCAGTGTGCAGGGACTCGAGCAGTACTTC.

The rearrangement uses TRBV28 and TRBJ1-3; TRBD1 might be the D (5 bases). Germline values: CDR1 MDHEN, CDR2 SYDVKM. The CDR3 covers 16 residues. V was pared by 2 bases and J by 0 bases, with 11 bases between. CDR3: CASSLPGGVSGNTIYF. Here the CDR3 DNA reads TGTGCCAGCAGTTTACCCGGGGGAGTCTCTGGAAACACCATATATTTT.

V usage is TRBV2 and J usage is TRBJ1-1, with TRBD1 matching 10 bases. Trimming took 5 bases from V and 2 from J; bases not matched to a gene: 8. This CDR3 comprises 16 residues. The V gene's germline CDR1 is SNHLY and CDR2 FYNNEI. The CDR3, as DNA: TGTGCCAGCAGTACCGACAGGGGGCGAGGAAACACTGAAGCTTTCTTT. Translating it yields CASSTDRGRGNTEAFF.

This chain links TRBV7-6 with TRBJ1-5, with D possibly being TRBD1 (5 bases). V was pared by 5 bases and J by 2 bases, with 13 bases between. The CDR3 is made up of 15 amino acids. Germline-derived CDR1 and CDR2 are SGHVS and FNYEAQ. CDR3 protein: CASSAFPGGNQPQHF. CDR3 DNA sequence: TGTGCCAGCAGCGCCTTCCCGGGGGGCAATCAGCCCCAGCATTTT.

The J gene is TRBJ2-1, the V gene TRBV12-3 or TRBV12-4, with D unresolved. Trimming cost V 6 bases and J 7 bases, with 10 bases left between them. The CDR3 consists of 12 residues. The CDR3 DNA is TGTGCCAGCAGCAATGGGCCTAATGAGCAGTTCTTC. Encoded protein: CASSNGPNEQFF.

The genes are TRBV19 and TRBJ2-1; 15 bases fit TRBD2. Germline assignment: CDR1 LNHDA and CDR2 SQIVND (reference sequence). V was pared by 5 bases and J by 9 bases, with 5 bases of the junction left unmatched. This CDR3 spans 15 amino acids. CDR3 amino acids: CASSFGTSGRLEQFF. CDR3 DNA: TGTGCCAGTAGTTTCGGGACTAGCGGGAGGCTTGAGCAGTTCTTC.

The chain is built from TRBV7-9 and TRBJ1-1; D is uncertain. In germline, CDR1 is SEHNR, CDR2 FQNEAQ (reference sequence). CDR3 length: 12 residues. V shed 5 bases and J shed 3 bases, with 7 bases lying between them. CDR3 in DNA: TGTGCCAGCAGCCCGGAGGACACTGAAGCTTTCTTT. Translated, it gives CASSPEDTEAFF. The variable domain in full, completed from reference TRBV7-9 and TRBJ1-1, reads DTGVSQNPRHKITKRGQNVTFRCDPISEHNRLYWYRQTLGQGPEFLTYFQNEAQLEKSRLLSDRFSAERPKGSFSTLEIQRTEQGDSAMYLCASSPEDTEAFFGQGTRLTVV.

The chain couples TRBV5-8 to TRBJ1-2, with no clear D. CDR3 size: 14 residues. The germline V gene has CDR1 SGHTS and CDR2 YDEGEE. The germline V and J ends were trimmed by 4 bases and 2 bases, with 12 bases remaining between them. CDR3 sequence (DNA): TGTGCCAGCAGCCGCCCACTATCGAACTATGGCTACACCTTC. Encoded protein: CASSRPLSNYGYTF.

This clone was picked up a small number of times. This chain joins TRBV5-1 and TRBJ1-2; TRBD1 might be the D (6 bases). V was shortened by 0 bases and J by 6 bases, with 15 bases between the two germline ends. Germline V CDR1 and CDR2: SGHRS, YFSETQ. This CDR3 is built from 15 residues. The CDR3 spells CASSLGRGNANGYTF. The CDR3 DNA reads as TGCGCCAGCAGCTTGGGCAGGGGCAATGCAAATGGCTACACCTTC. The entire variable domain, with the rest obtained from reference TRBV5-1 and TRBJ1-2, is as follows: KAGVTQTPRYLIKTRGQQVTLSCSPISGHRSVSWYQQTPGQGLQFLFEYFSETQRNKGNFPGRFSGRQFSNSRSEMNVSTLELGDSALYLCASSLGRGNANGYTFGSGTRLTVV.

The genes are TRBV11-2 and TRBJ2-7; no clear D gene. V shed 2 bases and J shed 3 bases, with 11 bases lying between them. Germline V CDR1 and CDR2: SGHAT, FQNNGV. This CDR3 has 14 amino acids. The chain's CDR3 is CASSLLETLYEQYF. The CDR3 DNA is TGTGCCAGCAGCTTATTGGAGACTCTCTACGAGCAGTACTTC.

This clone was observed a handful of times. This chain links TRBV4-2 with TRBJ2-1; D gene unclear. The V end was cut by 3 bases, the J end by 8 bases, with 11 bases between. There are 13 residues in the CDR3. The germline CDR1 and CDR2 sequences are LGHNA and YNFKEQ. The CDR3 DNA reads TGTGCCAGCAGCCAGGAGCGTTTTTATGAGCAGTTCTTC. As protein: CASSQERFYEQFF.

This sequence joins TRBV19 and TRBJ1-1; 7 nucleotides align to TRBD1. The V gene's germline CDR1 is LNHDA and CDR2 SQIVND (reference sequence). J gave up 4 bases and V 4 bases, and 6 bases lay outside the gene matches. This CDR3 comprises 14 residues. The CDR3, as DNA: TGTGCCAGTAGTACTCCGACAGGGCTCACTGAAGCTTTCTTT. The encoded protein is CASSTPTGLTEAFF.

The chain uses TRBV28 and TRBJ2-7; 9 nucleotides line up with TRBD1. Trimming removed 6 bases from V and 5 bases from J; junction bases left unmatched: 8. There are 14 residues in the CDR3. CDR1 and CDR2 from the germline V gene are MDHEN and SYDVKM. The CDR3 DNA reads TGTGCCAGCAGGACAGGGGGTTGGGGGCACGAGCAGTACTTC. This translates into CASRTGGWGHEQYF.

The chain employs TRBV19 and TRBJ1-5, with D possibly being TRBD1 (6 bases). The CDR3 loop spans 12 amino acids. The germline V gene encodes CDR1 LNHDA and CDR2 SQIVND (reference sequence). V gave up 4 bases and J gave up 11 bases, with 12 bases separating them. CDR3 sequence reads: CASSTPGQTQHF. In DNA form, the CDR3 reads TGTGCCAGTAGTACCCCCGGACAGACCCAGCATTTT.

This CDR3 reads CASSSRQTLYGYTF. The CDR3 bases are TGTGCCAGCAGCTCGAGACAGACACTCTATGGCTACACCTTC. The rearrangement uses TRBV7-2 and TRBJ1-2; TRBD1 is a possible D gene (5 bases). The CDR3 has 14 amino acids. Germline V gene data show CDR1 as SGHTA and CDR2 as FQGNSA. Trimming shortened V by 4 bases and J by 4 bases, and 13 bases separated the two germline ends.

This chain connects TRBV28 to TRBJ1-1; 7 bases are a match to TRBD1. Germline CDR1 is MDHEN and CDR2 is SYDVKM. V lost 6 bases, J lost 4 bases, and 2 bases stayed unmatched. The CDR3 consists of 12 residues. Here the CDR3 reads CASRPGGTEAFF. DNA of the CDR3: TGTGCCAGCAGGCCAGGGGGCACTGAAGCTTTCTTT. Looking up the rest from reference TRBV28 and TRBJ1-1 gives the full variable domain: DVKVTQSSRYLVKRTGEKVFLECVQDMDHENMFWYRQDPGLGLRLIYFSYDVKMKEKGDIPEGYSVSREKKERFSLILESASTNQTSMYLCASRPGGTEAFFGQGTRLTVV.

The chain uses TRBV6-5 and TRBJ2-5, with TRBD1 matching 9 bases. The CDR3 has 14 amino acids. Trimming took 6 bases from V and 4 from J; bases not matched to a gene: 6. Germline lookup yields CDR1 MNHEY and CDR2 SVGAGI. In nucleotides, the CDR3 is TGTGCCAGCAGCCTTACAGGGGGCCGAGAGACCCAGTACTTC. The encoded protein is CASSLTGGRETQYF.

This clone was counted only a few times. This rearrangement joins TRBV7-2 to TRBJ1-5; maybe TRBD1 (5 bases). Trimming cost V 6 bases and J 5 bases, with 11 bases left between them. Germline V CDR1 and CDR2: SGHTA, FQGNSA. The CDR3 runs 13 residues. The CDR3 DNA sequence: TGTGCCAGCAGGGGACTCGTAGATCAGCCCCAGCATTTT. This encodes CASRGLVDQPQHF.

This clone appeared once. The V call is TRBV27, the J call TRBJ1-1; tentative D call: TRBD1 (6 bases). V lost 5 bases to trimming and J lost 4 bases, with 11 bases between them. Germline-derived CDR1 and CDR2 are MNHEY and SMNVEV (reference sequence). The CDR3 has 13 amino acids. The CDR3 DNA follows: TGTGCCAGCAGTGGCGCAGGGGTCACTGAAGCTTTCTTT. This translates into CASSGAGVTEAFF.